This T cell receptor (beta chain) was identified in a study of cytomegalovirus exposure and HLA in healthy donors. Use of 60 Vbeta and 13 Jbeta primers characterized the PCR. TCRdb's table, derived via immunoSEQ multiplex PCR, lists solely in-frame clones and lacks some. The table has 200,000 or so clones, 82% seen once; the top ten hold roughly 0.8%. Concerning this clone: What it binds is not known.

The CDR3 spans 17 residues. V lost 2 bases and J 3 bases, leaving 16 bases between the germline ends. Germline-derived CDR1 and CDR2 are PRHDT and FYEKMQ (reference sequence). Findings of the study overall: Follow-up analysis later connected one missense variant in DCLRE1C with trimming of TCR beta V- and J-genes.

The source of this sequence is a woman aged 18-29 years in good health and CMV-seronegative. The rearrangement uses TRBV13 and TRBJ1-4; D not resolved. The sequencing input was PBMCs. The CDR3 spells CASSLNPGLGSNEKLFF. The CDR3 region has the DNA TGTGCCAGCAGCTTAAACCCAGGACTGGGGTCTAATGAAAAACTGTTTTTT.